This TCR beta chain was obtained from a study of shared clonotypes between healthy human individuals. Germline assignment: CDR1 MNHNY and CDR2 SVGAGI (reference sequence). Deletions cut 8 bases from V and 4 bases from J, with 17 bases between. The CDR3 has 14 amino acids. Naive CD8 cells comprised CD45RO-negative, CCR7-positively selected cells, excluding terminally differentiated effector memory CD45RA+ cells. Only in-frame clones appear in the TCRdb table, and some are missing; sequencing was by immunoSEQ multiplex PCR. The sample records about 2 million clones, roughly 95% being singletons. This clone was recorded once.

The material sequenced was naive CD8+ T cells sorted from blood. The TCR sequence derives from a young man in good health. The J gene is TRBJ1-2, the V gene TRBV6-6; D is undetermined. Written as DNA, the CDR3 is TGTGCCAGCTTGCCGGCGTCTCAAATCTATGGCTACACCTTC. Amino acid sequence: CASLPASQIYGYTF.